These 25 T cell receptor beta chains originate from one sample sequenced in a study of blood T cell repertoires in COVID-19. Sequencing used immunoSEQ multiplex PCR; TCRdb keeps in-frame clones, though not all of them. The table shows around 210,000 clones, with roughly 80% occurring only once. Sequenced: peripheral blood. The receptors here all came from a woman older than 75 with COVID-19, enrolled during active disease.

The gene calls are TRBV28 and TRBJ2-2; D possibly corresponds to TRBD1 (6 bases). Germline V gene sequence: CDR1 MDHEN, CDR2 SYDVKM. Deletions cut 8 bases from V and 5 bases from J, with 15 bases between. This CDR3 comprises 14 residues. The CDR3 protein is CASFMGARTGELFF. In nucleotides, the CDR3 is TGTGCCAGCTTCATGGGGGCGCGAACCGGGGAGCTGTTTTTT.

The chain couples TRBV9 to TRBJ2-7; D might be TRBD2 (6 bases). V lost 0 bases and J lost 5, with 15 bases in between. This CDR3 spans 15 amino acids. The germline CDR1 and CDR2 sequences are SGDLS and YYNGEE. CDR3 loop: CASSVDGGSGNEQYF. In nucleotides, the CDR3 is TGTGCCAGCAGCGTAGATGGGGGGAGTGGAAACGAGCAGTACTTC.

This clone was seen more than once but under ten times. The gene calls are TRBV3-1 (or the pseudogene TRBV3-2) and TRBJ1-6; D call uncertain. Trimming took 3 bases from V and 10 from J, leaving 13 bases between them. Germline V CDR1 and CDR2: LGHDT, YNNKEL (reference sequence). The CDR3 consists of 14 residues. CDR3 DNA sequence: TGTGCCAGCAGCCAGGCTACGGGAAGATCACCCCTCCACTTT. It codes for CASSQATGRSPLHF.

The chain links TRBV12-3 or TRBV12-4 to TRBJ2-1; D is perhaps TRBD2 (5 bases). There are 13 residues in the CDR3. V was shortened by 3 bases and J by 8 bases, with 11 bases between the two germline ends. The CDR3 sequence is CASSFGLGDEQFF. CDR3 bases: TGTGCCAGCAGTTTCGGACTCGGGGATGAGCAGTTCTTC.

The CDR3 reads CASSGGLAAPETQYF. DNA for the CDR3: TGTGCCAGCAGTGGGGGACTAGCGGCGCCGGAGACCCAGTACTTC. The V gene is TRBV6-6, the J gene TRBJ2-5, with 11 bases aligning to TRBD2. CDR3 length: 15 residues. The V gene end was trimmed by 5 bases and the J gene end by 5 bases; junction bases not matched to a gene: 7. Germline CDR1 reads MNHNY; CDR2 reads SVGAGI (reference sequence).

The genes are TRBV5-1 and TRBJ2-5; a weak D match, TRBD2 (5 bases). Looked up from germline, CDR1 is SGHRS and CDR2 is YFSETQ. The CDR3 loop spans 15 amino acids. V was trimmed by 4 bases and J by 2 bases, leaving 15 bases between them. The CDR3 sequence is CASSTVEALQETQYF. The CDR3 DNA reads TGCGCCAGCAGCACCGTGGAGGCCTTACAAGAGACCCAGTACTTC.

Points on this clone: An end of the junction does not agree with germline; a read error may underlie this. CDR3 loop: CASSLAGASYNEQFF. The CDR3 nucleotides read TGTGCCAGCAGCCTAGCGGGAGCTTCCTACAATGAGCAGTTCTTC. This chain joins TRBV7-9 and TRBJ2-1; 10 positions agree with TRBD2. The CDR3 has 15 amino acids. Germline lookup yields CDR1 SEHNR and CDR2 FQNEAQ (reference sequence).

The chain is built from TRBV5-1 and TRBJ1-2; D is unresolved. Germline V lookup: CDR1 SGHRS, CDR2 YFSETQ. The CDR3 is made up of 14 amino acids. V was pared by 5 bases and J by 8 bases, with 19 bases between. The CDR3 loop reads CASSSTEVSLGYTF. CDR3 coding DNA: TGCGCCAGCAGTTCAACCGAGGTTTCACTAGGCTACACCTTC.

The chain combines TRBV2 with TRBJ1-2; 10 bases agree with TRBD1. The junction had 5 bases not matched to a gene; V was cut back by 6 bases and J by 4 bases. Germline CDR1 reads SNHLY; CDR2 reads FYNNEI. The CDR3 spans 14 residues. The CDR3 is CASSRGQGGYGYTF. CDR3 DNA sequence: TGTGCCAGCAGCAGAGGACAGGGGGGCTATGGCTACACCTTC.

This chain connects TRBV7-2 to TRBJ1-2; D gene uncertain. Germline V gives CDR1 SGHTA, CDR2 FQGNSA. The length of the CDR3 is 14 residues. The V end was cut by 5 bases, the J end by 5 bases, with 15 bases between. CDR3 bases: TGTGCCAGCAGCCCGGGTGACCCGCCATATGGCTACACCTTC. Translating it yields CASSPGDPPYGYTF.

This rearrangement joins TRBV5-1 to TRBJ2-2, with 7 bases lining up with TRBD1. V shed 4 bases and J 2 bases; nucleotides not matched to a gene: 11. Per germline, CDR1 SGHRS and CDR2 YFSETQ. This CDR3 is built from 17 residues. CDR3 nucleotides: TGCGCCAGCAGCCCTCAACCCACAGGGGCCAACACCGGGGAGCTGTTTTTT. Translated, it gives CASSPQPTGANTGELFF.

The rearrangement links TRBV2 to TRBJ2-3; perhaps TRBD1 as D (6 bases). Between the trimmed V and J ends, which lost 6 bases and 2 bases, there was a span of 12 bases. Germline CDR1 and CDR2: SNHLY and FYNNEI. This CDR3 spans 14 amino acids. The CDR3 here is CASRDGQYTDTQYF. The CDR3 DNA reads TGTGCCAGCAGAGATGGACAGTACACAGATACGCAGTATTTT.

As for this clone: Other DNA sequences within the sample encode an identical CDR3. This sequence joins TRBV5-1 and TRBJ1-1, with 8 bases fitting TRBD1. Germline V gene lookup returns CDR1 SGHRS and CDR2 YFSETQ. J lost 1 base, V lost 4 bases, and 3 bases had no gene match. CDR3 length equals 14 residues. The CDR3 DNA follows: TGCGCCAGCAGCCCCCAGGGGGCGAACACTGAAGCTTTCTTT. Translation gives CASSPQGANTEAFF.

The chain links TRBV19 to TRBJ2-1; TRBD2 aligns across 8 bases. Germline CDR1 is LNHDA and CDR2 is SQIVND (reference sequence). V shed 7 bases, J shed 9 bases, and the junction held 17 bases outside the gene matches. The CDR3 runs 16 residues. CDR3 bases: TGTGCCAGTATTCCCTGGGGTGGGCTAGCGGGTACTGAGCAGTTCTTC. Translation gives CASIPWGGLAGTEQFF.

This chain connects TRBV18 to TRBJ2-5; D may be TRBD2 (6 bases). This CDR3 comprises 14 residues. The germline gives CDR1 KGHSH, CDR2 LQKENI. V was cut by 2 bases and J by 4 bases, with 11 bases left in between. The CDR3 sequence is CASSPSRGGETQYF. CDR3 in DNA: TGTGCCAGCTCACCATCGCGGGGCGGAGAGACCCAGTACTTC.

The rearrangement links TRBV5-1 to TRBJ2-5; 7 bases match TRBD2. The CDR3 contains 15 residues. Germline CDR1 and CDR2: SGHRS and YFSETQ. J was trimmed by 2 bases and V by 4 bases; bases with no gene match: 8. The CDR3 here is CASSLGRGEQETQYF. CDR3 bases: TGCGCCAGCAGCCTGGGCCGGGGGGAACAAGAGACCCAGTACTTC.

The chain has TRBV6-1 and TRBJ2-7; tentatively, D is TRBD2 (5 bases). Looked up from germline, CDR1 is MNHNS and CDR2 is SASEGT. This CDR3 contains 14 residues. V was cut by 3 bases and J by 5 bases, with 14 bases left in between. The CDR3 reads CASSDLRHGDEQYF. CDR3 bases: TGTGCCAGCAGTGACCTTCGCCACGGGGACGAGCAGTACTTC.

CDR3 protein: CSVRTGTGANEQYF. The CDR3, as DNA: TGCAGCGTTAGAACCGGGACAGGGGCCAACGAGCAGTACTTC. The chain joins TRBV29-1 to TRBJ2-7; 10 nucleotides line up with TRBD1. This CDR3 contains 14 residues. CDR1 SQVTM and CDR2 ANQGSEA come from the germline V gene. After removal of 5 bases from V and 5 bases from J, the junction contained 9 bases not matched to a gene.

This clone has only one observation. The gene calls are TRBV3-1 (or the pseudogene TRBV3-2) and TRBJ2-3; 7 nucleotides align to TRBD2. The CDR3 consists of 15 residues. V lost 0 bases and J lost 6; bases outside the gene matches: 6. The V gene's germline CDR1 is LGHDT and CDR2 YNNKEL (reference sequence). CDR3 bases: TGTGCCAGCAGCCAAGATCGCGTCGGGGGGGATACGCAGTATTTT. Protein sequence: CASSQDRVGGDTQYF.

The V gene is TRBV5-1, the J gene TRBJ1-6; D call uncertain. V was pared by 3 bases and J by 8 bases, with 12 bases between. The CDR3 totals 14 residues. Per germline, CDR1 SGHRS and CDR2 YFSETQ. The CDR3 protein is CASSSGRPDSPLHF. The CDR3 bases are TGCGCCAGCAGCTCCGGGAGGCCGGATTCACCCCTCCACTTT.

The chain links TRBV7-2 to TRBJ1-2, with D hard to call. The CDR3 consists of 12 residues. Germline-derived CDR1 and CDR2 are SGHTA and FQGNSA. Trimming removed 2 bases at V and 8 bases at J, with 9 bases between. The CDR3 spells CASSLPTGGYTF. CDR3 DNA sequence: TGTGCCAGCAGCTTACCCACGGGAGGCTACACCTTC.

The CDR3 loop reads CASSYREGSYNEQFF. DNA for the CDR3: TGTGCCAGCAGCTATCGGGAGGGGTCCTACAATGAGCAGTTCTTC. The rearrangement links TRBV7-2 to TRBJ2-1; TRBD2 matches at 8 bases. CDR3 length: 15 residues. V lost 4 bases and J lost 1; bases outside the gene matches: 3. CDR1 and CDR2 from the germline V gene are SGHTA and FQGNSA.

The CDR3 loop reads CASSLYPERSSYNEQFF. In DNA, the CDR3 is TGTGCCAGCAGCTTATACCCCGAGCGCAGCTCCTACAATGAGCAGTTCTTC. The chain carries TRBV7-9 and TRBJ2-1; D remains unclear. Germline V gene sequence: CDR1 SEHNR, CDR2 FQNEAQ (reference sequence). With 2 bases removed from V and 0 bases from J, the gap between germline ends came to 14 bases. The CDR3 runs to 17 residues.

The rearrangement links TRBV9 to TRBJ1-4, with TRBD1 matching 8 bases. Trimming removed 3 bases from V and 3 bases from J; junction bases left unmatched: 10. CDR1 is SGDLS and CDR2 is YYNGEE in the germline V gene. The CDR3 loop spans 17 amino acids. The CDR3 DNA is TGTGCCAGCAGCGGAGACAGGGGACTCGCGGCTAATGAAAAACTGTTTTTT. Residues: CASSGDRGLAANEKLFF.

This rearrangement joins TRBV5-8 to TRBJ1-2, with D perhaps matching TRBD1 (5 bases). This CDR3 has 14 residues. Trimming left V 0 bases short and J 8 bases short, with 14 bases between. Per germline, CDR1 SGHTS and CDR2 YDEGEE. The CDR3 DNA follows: TGTGCCAGCAGCTTGGCGCAGGGATTGGGCGGCTACACCTTC. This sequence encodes CASSLAQGLGGYTF.